The sequence of this TCR beta chain was determined in a study of control samples from healthy donors and cancer patients (dated by TCRdb to the early 2020s). V is pared back by 7 bases and J by 0 bases, with 16 bases lying between the germline termini. The CDR3 contains 16 residues, cysteine and phenylalanine counted. Of all the DNA, just the CDR3 is kept, 48 bases in frame from base 1. Sequences SGHTA (CDR1) and FQGTGA (CDR2) are obtained from the germline V gene. With regard to this clone: Its binding antigen is unknown. Qualities for individual bases were not recorded, and no much larger clone is one base off.

The method behind the library was the immunoSEQ multiplex PCR assay. TCRdb holds this immuneACCESS table with in-frame rearrangements only. Some clones are missing; in checked studies, unresolved V genes explain under half, and the rest has no known cause. The sample table records under 150,000 clones; roughly nine tenths of these occur just once. Of the sample, less than 1.5% is held by the ten largest clones. The sequence joins TRBV7-3 to TRBJ2-1; the D gene cannot be resolved reliably. Sequences were obtained from PBMCs. The sequence was obtained from a woman between 50 and 59 years old with colorectal cancer. At the DNA level, the sequence is TGTGCCAGCACCAAGCTTGGCCCTAGCTCCTACAATGAGCAGTTCTTC. Its protein is CASTKLGPSSYNEQFF.